The present TCR beta chain was sequenced within a study of T cells in narcolepsy. Whole-study context: Patients with NT1 or NT2 and healthy control donors were enrolled.

Of note for this clone: Its antigen is currently unknown.

Profiled with immunoSEQ multiplex PCR; TCRdb holds only in-frame clones, not every one. The sample lists fewer than 30,000 clones, more than 80% occurring once. V lost 0 bases and J lost 6, with 9 bases in between. In germline, CDR1 is SGHRS, CDR2 YFSETQ. The CDR3 runs 13 residues. Study results and limitations: Same-patient CSF and blood CD4+ T cell clonotypes included HCRT-specific and TRIB2-specific autoreactive ones. No autoreactive T cell clone sequences appeared in some memory CD4+ repertoires. Autoreactive clonotypes reportedly recurred in blood of same and different patients, not controls.

This TCR derives from a human donor with narcolepsy. V and J are TRBV5-1 and TRBJ1-1; TRBD1 is a possible D gene (5 bases). Sequencing was carried out using CD45RA- memory CD4+ T cells from PBMCs. The CDR3 DNA sequence: TGCGCCAGCAGCTTGGAAGGGGTCTCTGAAGCTTTCTTT. It is translated as CASSLEGVSEAFF.